This entry concerns a single T cell receptor beta chain. Authors' data handling: The assay estimated nucleated cells by amplifying reference gene primers. The repertoire was sequenced with immunoSEQ multiplex PCR; TCRdb's copy has only in-frame clones and lacks some. V, J and clone size are those of that table, while D and trimming were read from the DNA. The repertoire holds around 130,000 clones, with about 83% as singletons. This record comes from a study of blood T cell repertoires in COVID-19. Study-level information: PBMCs, B-cell-depleted T cells, or T cells were the source of the cDNA or gDNA that made up the material.

V was cut by 6 bases and J by 7 bases, with 11 bases left in between. The CDR3 is 12 amino acids. In germline, CDR1 is MNHEY, CDR2 SVGAGI. This TCR derives from a middle-aged man with acute or convalescent COVID-19. The sample was peripheral blood. The chain carries TRBV6-5 and TRBJ2-3; D remains unclear. This CDR3 reads CASSPEANTQYF. CDR3 nucleotides: TGTGCCAGCAGCCCAGAGGCAAATACGCAGTATTTT.